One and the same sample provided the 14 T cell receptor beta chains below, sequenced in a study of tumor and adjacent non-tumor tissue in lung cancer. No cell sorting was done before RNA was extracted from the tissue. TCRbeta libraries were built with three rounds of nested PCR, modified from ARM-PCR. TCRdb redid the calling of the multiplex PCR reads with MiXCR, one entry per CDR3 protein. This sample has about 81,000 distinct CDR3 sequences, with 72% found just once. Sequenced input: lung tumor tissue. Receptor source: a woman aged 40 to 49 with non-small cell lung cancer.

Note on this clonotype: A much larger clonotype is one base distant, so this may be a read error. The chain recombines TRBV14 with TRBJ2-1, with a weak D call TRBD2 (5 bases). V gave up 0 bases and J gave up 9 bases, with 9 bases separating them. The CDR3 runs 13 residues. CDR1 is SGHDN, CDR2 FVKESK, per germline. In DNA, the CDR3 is TGTGCCAGCAGCCAAGAACTTGAGGGTGAGCAGTTCTTC. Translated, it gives CASSQELEGEQFF.

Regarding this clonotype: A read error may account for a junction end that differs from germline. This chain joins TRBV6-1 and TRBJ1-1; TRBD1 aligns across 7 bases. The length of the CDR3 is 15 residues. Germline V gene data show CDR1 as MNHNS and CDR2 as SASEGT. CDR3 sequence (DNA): TGTACCAGCAGTGAAGACAGGGTTTGGACCACTGGAGCTTTCTTT. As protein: CTSSEDRVWTTGAFF.

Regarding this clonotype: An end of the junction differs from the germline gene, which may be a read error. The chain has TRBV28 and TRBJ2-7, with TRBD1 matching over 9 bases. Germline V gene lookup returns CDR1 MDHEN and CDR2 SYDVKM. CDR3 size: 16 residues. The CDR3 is CATSLPGTGTSYVQYF. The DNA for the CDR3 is TGTGCCACCAGTCTTCCCGGGACAGGGACCTCCTACGTGCAGTACTTC.

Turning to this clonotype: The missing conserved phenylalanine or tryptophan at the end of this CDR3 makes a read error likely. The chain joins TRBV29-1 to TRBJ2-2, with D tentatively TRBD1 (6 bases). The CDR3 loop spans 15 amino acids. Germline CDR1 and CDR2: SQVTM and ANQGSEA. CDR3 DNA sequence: TGCATCGTTGAAGGCAGGGGACGTATGTCCGGGGAGCTGTTTTAT. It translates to CIVEGRGRMSGELFY.

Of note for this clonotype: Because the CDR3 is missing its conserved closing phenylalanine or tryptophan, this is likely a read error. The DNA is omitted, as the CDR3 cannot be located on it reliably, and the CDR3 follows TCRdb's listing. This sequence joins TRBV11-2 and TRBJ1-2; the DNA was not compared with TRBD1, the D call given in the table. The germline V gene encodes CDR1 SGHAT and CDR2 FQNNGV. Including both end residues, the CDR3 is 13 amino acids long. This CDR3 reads CASSPNRERGYTL.

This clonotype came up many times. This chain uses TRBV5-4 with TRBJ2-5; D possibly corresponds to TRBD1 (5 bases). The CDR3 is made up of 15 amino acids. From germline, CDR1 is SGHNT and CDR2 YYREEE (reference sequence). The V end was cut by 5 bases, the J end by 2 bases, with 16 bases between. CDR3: CASSPTFRVQETQYF. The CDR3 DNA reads TGTGCCAGCAGTCCAACATTCAGGGTTCAAGAGACCCAGTACTTC.

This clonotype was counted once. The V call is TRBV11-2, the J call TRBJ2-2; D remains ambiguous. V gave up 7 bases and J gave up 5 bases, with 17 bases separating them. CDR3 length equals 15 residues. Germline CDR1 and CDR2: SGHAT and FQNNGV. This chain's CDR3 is CASIFRQMKTGELFF. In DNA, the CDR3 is TGTGCCAGCATCTTTAGGCAGATGAAAACCGGGGAGCTGTTTTTT.

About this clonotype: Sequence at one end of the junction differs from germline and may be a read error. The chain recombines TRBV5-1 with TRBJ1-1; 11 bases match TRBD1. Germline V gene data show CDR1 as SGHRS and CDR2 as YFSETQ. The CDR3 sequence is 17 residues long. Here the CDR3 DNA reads TGCTCCAGCAGCCTTACCGGGACAGGGGGTGTGAACACTGAAGCTTTCTTT. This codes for CSSSLTGTGGVNTEAFF.

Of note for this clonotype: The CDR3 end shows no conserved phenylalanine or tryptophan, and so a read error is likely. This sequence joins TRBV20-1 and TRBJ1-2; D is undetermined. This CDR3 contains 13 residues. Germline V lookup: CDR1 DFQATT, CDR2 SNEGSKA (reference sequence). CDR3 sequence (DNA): TGCAGAGCTAGAGTACCTCGCGGGCCTGGCTACACCCTC. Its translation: CRARVPRGPGYTL.

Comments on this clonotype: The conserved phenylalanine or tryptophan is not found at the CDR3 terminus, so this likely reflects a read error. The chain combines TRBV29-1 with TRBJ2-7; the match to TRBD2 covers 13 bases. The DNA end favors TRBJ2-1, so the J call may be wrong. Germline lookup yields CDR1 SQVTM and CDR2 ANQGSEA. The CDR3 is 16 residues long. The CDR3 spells CSVGGTSGVSSYEQFL. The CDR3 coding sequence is TGCAGCGTTGGCGGGACTAGCGGGGTTAGCTCCTACGAGCAGTTCTTA.

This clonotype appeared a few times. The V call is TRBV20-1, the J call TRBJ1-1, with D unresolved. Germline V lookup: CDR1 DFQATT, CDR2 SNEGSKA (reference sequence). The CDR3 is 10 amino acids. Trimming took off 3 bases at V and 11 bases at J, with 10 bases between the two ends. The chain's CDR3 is CSASRKDAFF. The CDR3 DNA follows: TGCAGTGCTAGCAGGAAAGATGCTTTCTTT.

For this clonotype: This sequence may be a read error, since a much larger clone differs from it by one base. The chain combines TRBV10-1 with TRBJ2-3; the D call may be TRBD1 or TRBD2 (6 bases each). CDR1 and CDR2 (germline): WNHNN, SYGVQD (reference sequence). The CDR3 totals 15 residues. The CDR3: CANSDTGAGGDTQYF. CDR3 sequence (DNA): TGCGCCAACAGTGATACGGGGGCCGGCGGAGATACGCAGTATTTT.

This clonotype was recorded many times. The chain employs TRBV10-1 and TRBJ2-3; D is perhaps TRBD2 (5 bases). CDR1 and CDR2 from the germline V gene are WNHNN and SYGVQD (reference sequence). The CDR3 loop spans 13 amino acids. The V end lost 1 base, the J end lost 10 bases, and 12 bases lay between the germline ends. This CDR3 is CASSEYVGIAQYF. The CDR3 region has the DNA TGCGCCAGCAGTGAGTATGTCGGGATCGCGCAGTATTTT.

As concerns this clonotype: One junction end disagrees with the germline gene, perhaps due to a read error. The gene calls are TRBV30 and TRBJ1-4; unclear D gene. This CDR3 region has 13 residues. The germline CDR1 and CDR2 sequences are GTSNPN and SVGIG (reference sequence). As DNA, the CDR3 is TGTGCCTGGAGTAGGAAAGGCATGGAAAAACTGCTTTTT. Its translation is CAWSRKGMEKLLF.